Reported below is one TCR beta chain. Its specificity is unknown. The source of the sample is a study of cytomegalovirus exposure and HLA in healthy donors. Germline V lookup: CDR1 SSHAT, CDR2 FNYEAQ (reference sequence). Germline trimming cut 1 base from V and 6 bases from J; bases unmatched to any gene: 0. This CDR3 has 13 amino acids. A multiplex PCR was run with 60 Vbeta primers and 13 Jbeta primers. Using immunoSEQ multiplex PCR, the repertoire was profiled, and TCRdb retains in-frame clones only, with some absent. This table lists fewer than 75,000 clones. Study findings and constraints: Listed as cytomegalovirus-associated were around 160 TCR beta chains.

The TCR comes from a boy between 5 and 17 years old in good health and CMV-seronegative. The sequenced sample consisted of PBMCs. The chain is built from TRBV7-7 and TRBJ2-1, with 7 bases fitting TRBD1. CDR3 region: CASSLDRGNEQFF. The DNA of the CDR3 is TGTGCCAGCAGCTTAGACAGGGGCAATGAGCAGTTCTTC.